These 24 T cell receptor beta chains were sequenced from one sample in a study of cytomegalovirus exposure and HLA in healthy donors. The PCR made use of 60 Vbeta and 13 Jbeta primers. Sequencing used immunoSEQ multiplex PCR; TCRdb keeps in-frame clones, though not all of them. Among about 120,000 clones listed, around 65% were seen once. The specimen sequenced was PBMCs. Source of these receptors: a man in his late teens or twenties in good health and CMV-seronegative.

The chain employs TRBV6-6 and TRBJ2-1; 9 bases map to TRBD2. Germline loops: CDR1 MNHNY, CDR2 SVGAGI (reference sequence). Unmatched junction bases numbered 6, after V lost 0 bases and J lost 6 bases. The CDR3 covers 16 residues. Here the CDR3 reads CASSYSALAGRNEQFF. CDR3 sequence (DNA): TGTGCCAGCAGTTACTCAGCACTAGCGGGCCGCAATGAGCAGTTCTTC.

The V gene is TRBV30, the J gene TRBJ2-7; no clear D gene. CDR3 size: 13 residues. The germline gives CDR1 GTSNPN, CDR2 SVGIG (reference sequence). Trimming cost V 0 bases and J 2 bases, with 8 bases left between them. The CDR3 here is CAWSVSLTYEQYF. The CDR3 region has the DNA TGTGCCTGGAGTGTAAGCCTCACCTACGAGCAGTACTTC.

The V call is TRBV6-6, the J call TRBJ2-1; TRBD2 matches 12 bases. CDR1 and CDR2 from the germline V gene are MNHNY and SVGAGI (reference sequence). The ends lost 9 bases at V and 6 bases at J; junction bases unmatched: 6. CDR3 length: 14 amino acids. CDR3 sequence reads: CASGTSGFLNEQFF. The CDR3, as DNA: TGTGCCAGTGGGACTAGCGGGTTTCTCAATGAGCAGTTCTTC.

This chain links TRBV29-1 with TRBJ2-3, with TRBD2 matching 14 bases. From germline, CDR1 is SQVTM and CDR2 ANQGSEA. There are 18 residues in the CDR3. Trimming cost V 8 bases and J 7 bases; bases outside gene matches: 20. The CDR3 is CSLSRTSGRSPGANTQYF. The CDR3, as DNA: TGCAGCCTATCCAGGACTAGCGGGAGGAGCCCGGGGGCCAATACGCAGTATTTT.

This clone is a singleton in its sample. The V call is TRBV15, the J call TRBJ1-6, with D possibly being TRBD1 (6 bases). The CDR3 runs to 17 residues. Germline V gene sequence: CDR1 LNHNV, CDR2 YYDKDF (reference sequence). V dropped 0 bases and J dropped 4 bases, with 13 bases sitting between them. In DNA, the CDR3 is TGTGCCACCAGCAGAGATCCGGGCCAGGGGTATAATTCACCCCTCCACTTT. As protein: CATSRDPGQGYNSPLHF.

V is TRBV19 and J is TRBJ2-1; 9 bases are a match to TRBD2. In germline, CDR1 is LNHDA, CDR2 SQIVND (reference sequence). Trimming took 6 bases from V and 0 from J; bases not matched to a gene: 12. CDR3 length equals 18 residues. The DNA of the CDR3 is TGTGCCAGTAGGGGGGGAGCGGGGGGAAAGAGCTCCTACAATGAGCAGTTCTTC. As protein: CASRGGAGGKSSYNEQFF.

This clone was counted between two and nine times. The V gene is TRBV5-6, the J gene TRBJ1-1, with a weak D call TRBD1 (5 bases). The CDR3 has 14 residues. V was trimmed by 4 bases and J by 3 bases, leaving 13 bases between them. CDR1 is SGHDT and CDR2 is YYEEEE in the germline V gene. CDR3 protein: CASSRDSYDTEAFF. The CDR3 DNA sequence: TGTGCCAGCAGCCGTGACAGTTACGACACTGAAGCTTTCTTT.

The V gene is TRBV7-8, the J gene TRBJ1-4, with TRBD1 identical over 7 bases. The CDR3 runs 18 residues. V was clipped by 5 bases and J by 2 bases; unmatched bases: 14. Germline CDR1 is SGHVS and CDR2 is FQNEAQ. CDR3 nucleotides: TGTGCCAGCAGCCTCACCGCCCGCCTGACAGGGACTAATGAAAAACTGTTTTTT. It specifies CASSLTARLTGTNEKLFF.

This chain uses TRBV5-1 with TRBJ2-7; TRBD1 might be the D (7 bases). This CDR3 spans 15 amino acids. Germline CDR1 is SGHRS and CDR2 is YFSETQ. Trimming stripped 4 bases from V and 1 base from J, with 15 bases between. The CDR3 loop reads CASSGGTEPSYEQYF. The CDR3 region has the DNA TGCGCCAGCAGCGGGGGGACAGAGCCGTCCTACGAGCAGTACTTC.

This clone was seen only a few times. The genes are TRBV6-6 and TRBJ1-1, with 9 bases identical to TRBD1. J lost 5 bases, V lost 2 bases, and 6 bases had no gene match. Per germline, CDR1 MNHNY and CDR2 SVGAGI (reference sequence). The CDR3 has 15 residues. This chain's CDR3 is CASSYPDRGETEAFF. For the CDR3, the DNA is TGTGCCAGCAGTTACCCGGACAGGGGTGAAACTGAAGCTTTCTTT.

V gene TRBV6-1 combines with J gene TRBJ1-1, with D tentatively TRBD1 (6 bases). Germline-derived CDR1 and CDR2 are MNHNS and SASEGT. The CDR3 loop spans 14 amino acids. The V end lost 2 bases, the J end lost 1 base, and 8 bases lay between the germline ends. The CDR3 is CASSERGANTEAFF. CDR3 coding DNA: TGTGCCAGCAGTGAACGGGGGGCGAACACTGAAGCTTTCTTT.

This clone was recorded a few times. The CDR3: CASTWGSGNTGELFF. In DNA, the CDR3 is TGTGCCAGCACCTGGGGTAGCGGAAACACCGGGGAGCTGTTTTTT. The J gene is TRBJ2-2, the V gene TRBV9; D might be TRBD2 (6 bases). Per germline, CDR1 SGDLS and CDR2 YYNGEE. V gave up 6 bases and J gave up 2 bases, with 14 bases separating them. The CDR3 spans 15 residues. The full variable domain, rest sourced from reference TRBV9 and TRBJ2-2, is DSGVTQTPKHLITATGQRVTLRCSPRSGDLSVYWYQQSLDQGLQFLIQYYNGEERAKGNILERFSAQQFPDLHSELNLSSLELGDSALYFCASTWGSGNTGELFFGEGSRLTVL.

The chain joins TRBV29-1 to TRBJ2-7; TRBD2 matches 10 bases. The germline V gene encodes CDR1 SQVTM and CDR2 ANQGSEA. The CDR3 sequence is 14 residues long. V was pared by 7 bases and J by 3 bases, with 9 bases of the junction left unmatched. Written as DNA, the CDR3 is TGCAGCGCAATTCGGACTAGCGGTAGCTACGAGCAGTACTTC. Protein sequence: CSAIRTSGSYEQYF.

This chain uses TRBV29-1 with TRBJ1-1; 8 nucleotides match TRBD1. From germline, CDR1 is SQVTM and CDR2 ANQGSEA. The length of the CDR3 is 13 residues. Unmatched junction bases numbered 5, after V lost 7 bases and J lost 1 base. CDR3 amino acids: CSAMDRANTEAFF. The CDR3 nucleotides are TGCAGCGCTATGGACAGGGCGAACACTGAAGCTTTCTTT.

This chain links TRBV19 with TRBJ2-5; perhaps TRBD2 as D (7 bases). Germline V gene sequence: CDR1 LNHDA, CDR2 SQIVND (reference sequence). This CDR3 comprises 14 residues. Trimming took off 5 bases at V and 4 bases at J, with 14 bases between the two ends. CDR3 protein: CASSGKGGAETQYF. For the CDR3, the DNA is TGTGCCAGTAGTGGTAAAGGGGGGGCAGAGACCCAGTACTTC. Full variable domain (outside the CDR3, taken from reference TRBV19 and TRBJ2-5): DGGITQSPKYLFRKEGQNVTLSCEQNLNHDAMYWYRQDPGQGLRLIYYSQIVNDFQKGDIAEGYSVSREKKESFPLTVTSAQKNPTAFYLCASSGKGGAETQYFGPGTRLLVL.

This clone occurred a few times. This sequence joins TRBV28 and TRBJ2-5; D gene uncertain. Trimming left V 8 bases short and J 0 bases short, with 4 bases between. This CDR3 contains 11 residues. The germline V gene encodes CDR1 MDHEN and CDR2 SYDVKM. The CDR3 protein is CASSYQETQYF. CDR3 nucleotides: TGTGCCAGCTCGTACCAAGAGACCCAGTACTTC.

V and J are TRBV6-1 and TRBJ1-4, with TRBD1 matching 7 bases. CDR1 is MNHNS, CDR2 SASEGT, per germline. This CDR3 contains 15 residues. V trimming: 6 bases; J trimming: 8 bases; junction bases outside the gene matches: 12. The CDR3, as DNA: TGTGCCAGCAGGCCAACAGGGGATGGGAGGGAAAAACTGTTTTTT. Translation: CASRPTGDGREKLFF.

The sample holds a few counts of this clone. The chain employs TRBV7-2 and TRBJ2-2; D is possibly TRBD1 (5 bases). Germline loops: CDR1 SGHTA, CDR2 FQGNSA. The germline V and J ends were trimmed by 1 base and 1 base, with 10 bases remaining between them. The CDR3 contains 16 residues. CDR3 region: CASSLGPGLNTGELFF. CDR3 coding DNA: TGTGCCAGCAGCTTAGGGCCAGGGCTGAACACCGGGGAGCTGTTTTTT. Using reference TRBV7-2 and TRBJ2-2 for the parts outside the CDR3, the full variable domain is GAGVSQSPSNKVTEKGKDVELRCDPISGHTALYWYRQSLGQGLEFLIYFQGNSAPDKSGLPSDRFSAERTGGSVSTLTIQRTQQEDSAVYLCASSLGPGLNTGELFFGEGSRLTVL.

CDR3 bases: TGTGCCAGCAGAGGACTAGCGGGACCCAATGAGCAGTTCTTC. It is translated as CASRGLAGPNEQFF. The chain employs TRBV5-6 and TRBJ2-1; 12 bases agree with TRBD2. The V gene end was trimmed by 5 bases and the J gene end by 6 bases; junction bases not matched to a gene: 3. This CDR3 spans 14 amino acids. Germline CDR1 and CDR2: SGHDT and YYEEEE.

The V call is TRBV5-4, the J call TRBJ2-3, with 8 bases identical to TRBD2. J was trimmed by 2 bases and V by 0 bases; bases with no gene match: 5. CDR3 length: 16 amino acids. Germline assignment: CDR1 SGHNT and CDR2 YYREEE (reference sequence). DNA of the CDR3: TGTGCCAGCAGCTTGGGTCTAGCGGGCGCCACAGATACGCAGTATTTT. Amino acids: CASSLGLAGATDTQYF.

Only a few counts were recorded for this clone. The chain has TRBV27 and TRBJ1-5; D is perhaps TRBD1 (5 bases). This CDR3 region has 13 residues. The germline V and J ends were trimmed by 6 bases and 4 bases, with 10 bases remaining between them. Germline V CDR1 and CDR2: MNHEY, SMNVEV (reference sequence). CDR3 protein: CASSRGVNQPQHF. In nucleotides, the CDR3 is TGTGCCAGCAGCCGGGGGGTAAATCAGCCCCAGCATTTT.

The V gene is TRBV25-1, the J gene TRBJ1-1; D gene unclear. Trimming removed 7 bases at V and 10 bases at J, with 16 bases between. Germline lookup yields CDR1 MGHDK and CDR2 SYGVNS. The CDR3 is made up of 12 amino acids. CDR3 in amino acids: CASKGPGVVAFF. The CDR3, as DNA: TGTGCCAGCAAAGGCCCCGGGGTGGTAGCTTTCTTT.

CDR3 DNA: TGTGCCAGCAGCGTTGTACAGGGCACCGGGGAGCTGTTTTTT. Protein: CASSVVQGTGELFF. The J gene is TRBJ2-2, the V gene TRBV9; tentative D call: TRBD1 (6 bases). Per germline, CDR1 SGDLS and CDR2 YYNGEE. CDR3 length equals 14 residues. The V end was cut by 2 bases, the J end by 4 bases, with 9 bases between.

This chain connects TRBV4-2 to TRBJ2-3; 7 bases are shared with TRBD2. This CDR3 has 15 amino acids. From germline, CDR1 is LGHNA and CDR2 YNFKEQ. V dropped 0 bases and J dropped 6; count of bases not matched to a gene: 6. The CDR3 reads CASSQDGSGSDTQYF. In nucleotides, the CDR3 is TGTGCCAGCAGCCAAGATGGTAGCGGGTCGGATACGCAGTATTTT.